A single sample is the source of the 9 T cell receptor beta chains below, sequenced in a study of PD-1 blockade in classical Hodgkin lymphoma. Every patient experienced relapse after autologous stem cell transplantation, and brentuximab vedotin exposure varied. Repertoires were generated with immunoSEQ multiplex PCR, while TCRdb's copy carries only in-frame clones and drops some. The table has thousands of clones, about 75% seen once. Sequencing was performed on peripheral blood mononuclear cells (PBMCs), taken before the second cycle of nivolumab. The origin of the receptors is a human donor with classical Hodgkin lymphoma.

This clone was observed a handful of times. V is TRBV19 and J is TRBJ1-5; 9 nucleotides match TRBD1. This CDR3 contains 15 residues. V lost 9 bases, J lost 2 bases, and 8 bases stayed unmatched. Germline loops: CDR1 LNHDA, CDR2 SQIVND (reference sequence). CDR3 coding DNA: TGTGCCAGCCCAATGACAGGGGGTTGCAATCAGCCCCAGCATTTT. Protein sequence: CASPMTGGCNQPQHF.

The chain is built from TRBV2 and TRBJ2-1; 13 bases line up with TRBD2. CDR1 is SNHLY, CDR2 FYNNEI, per germline. V dropped 0 bases and J dropped 8; count of bases not matched to a gene: 13. The CDR3 is 19 amino acids. CDR3 amino acids: CASSEAITSGGAFPHEQFF. The CDR3, as DNA: TGTGCCAGCAGTGAAGCGATCACTAGCGGGGGGGCCTTTCCGCATGAGCAGTTCTTC.

In its sample, this clone was seen once. This chain connects TRBV5-6 to TRBJ2-4; 7 bases agree with TRBD2. The V gene end was trimmed by 0 bases and the J gene end by 6 bases; junction bases not matched to a gene: 3. Germline values: CDR1 SGHDT, CDR2 YYEEEE. The CDR3 has 14 amino acids. Written as DNA, the CDR3 is TGTGCCAGCAGCTTGGGACTAGCTGTAAACATTCAGTACTTC. Its translation: CASSLGLAVNIQYF.

This clone came up once. The rearrangement links TRBV15 to TRBJ1-2; perhaps TRBD1 as D (5 bases). The CDR3 is 17 residues long. V gave up 0 bases and J gave up 8 bases, with 22 bases separating them. Germline assignment: CDR1 LNHNV and CDR2 YYDKDF (reference sequence). Here the CDR3 DNA reads TGTGCCACCAGCAGAGATTGGAATATCAGGGTGGATAGGGGCTACACCTTC. Protein sequence: CATSRDWNIRVDRGYTF.

This rearrangement joins TRBV15 to TRBJ1-1; 9 nucleotides match TRBD1. V dropped 2 bases and J dropped 3; count of bases not matched to a gene: 4. The CDR3 consists of 15 residues. Germline V lookup: CDR1 LNHNV, CDR2 YYDKDF (reference sequence). The CDR3 DNA follows: TGTGCCACCAGCAGAAACAGGGGGCGCGACACTGAAGCTTTCTTT. As protein: CATSRNRGRDTEAFF.

The chain recombines TRBV27 with TRBJ2-7, with a weak D call TRBD1 (5 bases). The V gene lost 7 bases and the J gene lost 5 bases, with 15 bases spanning the gap. Germline V gives CDR1 MNHEY, CDR2 SMNVEV (reference sequence). The CDR3 has 13 residues. The CDR3 bases are TGTGCCAGCAATCAAGGGCAGGGCCACGAGCAGTACTTC. Protein sequence: CASNQGQGHEQYF.

The chain joins TRBV2 to TRBJ2-1; 8 positions agree with TRBD2. J lost 6 bases, V lost 10 bases, and 8 bases had no gene match. Germline V gene data show CDR1 as SNHLY and CDR2 as FYNNEI. There are 13 residues in the CDR3. The CDR3 DNA reads as TGTGCCATAAAGGGGCTAGCGGGCAATGAGCAGTTCTTC. Amino acids: CAIKGLAGNEQFF.

The V call is TRBV19, the J call TRBJ2-1; 8 nucleotides match TRBD2. Germline values: CDR1 LNHDA, CDR2 SQIVND (reference sequence). V gave up 5 bases and J gave up 2 bases; unmatched junction bases: 8. The CDR3 extends over 16 amino acids. This CDR3 is CASSGQGGRTYNEQFF. CDR3 nucleotide sequence: TGTGCCAGTAGTGGGCAGGGCGGGAGGACCTACAATGAGCAGTTCTTC.

The chain carries TRBV4-3 and TRBJ2-5, with unresolved D. Germline V gene data show CDR1 as LGHNA and CDR2 as YSLEER. Between the trimmed V and J ends, which lost 4 bases and 5 bases, there was a span of 11 bases. The CDR3 consists of 13 residues. CDR3 DNA: TGCGCCAGCAGCCCAAGAAATAAGGAGACCCAGTACTTC. Translated: CASSPRNKETQYF.